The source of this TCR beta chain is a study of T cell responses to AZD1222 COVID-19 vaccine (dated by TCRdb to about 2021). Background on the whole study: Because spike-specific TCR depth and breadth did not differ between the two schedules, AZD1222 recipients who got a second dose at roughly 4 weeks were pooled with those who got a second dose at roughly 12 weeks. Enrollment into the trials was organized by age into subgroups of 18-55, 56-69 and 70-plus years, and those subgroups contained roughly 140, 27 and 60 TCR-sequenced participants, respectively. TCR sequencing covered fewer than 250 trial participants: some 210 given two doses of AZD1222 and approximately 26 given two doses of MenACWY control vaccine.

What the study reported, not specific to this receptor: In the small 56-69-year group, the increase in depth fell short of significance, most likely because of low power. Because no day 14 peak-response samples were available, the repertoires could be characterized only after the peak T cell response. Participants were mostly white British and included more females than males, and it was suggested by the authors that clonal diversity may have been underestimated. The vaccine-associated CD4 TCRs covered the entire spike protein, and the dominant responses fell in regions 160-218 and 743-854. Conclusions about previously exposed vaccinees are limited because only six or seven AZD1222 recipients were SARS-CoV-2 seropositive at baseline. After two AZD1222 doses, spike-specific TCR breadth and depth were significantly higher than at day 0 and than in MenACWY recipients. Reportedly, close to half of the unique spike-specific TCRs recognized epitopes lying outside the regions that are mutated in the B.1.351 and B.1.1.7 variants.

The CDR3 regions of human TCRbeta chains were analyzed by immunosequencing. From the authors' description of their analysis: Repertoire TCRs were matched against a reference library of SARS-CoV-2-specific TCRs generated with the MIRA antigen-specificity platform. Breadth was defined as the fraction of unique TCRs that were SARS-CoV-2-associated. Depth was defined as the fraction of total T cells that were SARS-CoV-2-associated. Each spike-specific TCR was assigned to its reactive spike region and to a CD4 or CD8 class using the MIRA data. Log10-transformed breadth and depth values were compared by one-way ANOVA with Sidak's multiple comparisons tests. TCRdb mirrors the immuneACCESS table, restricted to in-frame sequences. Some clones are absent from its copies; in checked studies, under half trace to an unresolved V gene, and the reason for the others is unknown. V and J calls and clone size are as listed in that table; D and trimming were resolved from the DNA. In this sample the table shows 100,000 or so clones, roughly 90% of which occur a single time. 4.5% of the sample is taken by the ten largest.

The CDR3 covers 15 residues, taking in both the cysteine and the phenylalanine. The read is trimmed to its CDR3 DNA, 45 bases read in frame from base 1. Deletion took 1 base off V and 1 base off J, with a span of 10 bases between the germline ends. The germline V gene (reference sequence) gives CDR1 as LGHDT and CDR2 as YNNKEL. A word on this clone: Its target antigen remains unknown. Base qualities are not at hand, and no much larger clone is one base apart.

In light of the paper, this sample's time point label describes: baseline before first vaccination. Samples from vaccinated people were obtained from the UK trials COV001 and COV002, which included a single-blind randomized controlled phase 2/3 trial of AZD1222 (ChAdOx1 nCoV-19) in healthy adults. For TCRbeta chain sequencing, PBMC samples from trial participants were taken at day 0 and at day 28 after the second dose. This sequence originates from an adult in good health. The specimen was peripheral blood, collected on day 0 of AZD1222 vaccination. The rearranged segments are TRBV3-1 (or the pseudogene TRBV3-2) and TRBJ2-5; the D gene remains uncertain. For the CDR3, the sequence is CASSQVGFLQETQYF. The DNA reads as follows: TGTGCCAGCAGCCAAGTGGGATTTCTCCAAGAGACCCAGTACTTC.